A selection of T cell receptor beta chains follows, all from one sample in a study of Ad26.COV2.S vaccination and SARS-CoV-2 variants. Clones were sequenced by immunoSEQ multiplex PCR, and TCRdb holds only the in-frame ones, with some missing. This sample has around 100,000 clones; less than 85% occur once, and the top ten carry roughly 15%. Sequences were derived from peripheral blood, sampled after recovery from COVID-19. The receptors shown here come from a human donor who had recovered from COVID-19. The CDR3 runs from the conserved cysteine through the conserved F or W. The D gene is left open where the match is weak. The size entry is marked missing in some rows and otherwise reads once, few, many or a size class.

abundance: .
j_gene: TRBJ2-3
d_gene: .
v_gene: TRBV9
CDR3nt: TGTGCCAGCAGCGGGAACTCCGGCGATACGCAGTATTTT
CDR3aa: CASSGNSGDTQYF

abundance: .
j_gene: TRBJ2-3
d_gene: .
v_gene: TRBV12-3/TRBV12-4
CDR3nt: TGTGCCAGCAGTTATCCCCGCACAGATACGCAGTATTTT
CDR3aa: CASSYPRTDTQYF

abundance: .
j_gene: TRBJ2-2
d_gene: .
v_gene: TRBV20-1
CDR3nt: TGCAGTGCTAGTTTGATTTTGGGGCCGGGCACCGGGGAGCTGTTTTTT
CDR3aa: CSASLILGPGTGELFF

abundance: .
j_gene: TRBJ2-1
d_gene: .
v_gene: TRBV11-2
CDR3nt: TGTGCCAGCAGCTTCACCCCATGGGGGTTCAATGAGCAGTTCTTC
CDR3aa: CASSFTPWGFNEQFF

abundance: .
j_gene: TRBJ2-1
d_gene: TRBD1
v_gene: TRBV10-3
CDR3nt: TGTGCCATCAGTGCCTCCGGGACAGGGGGCGCCGGGTCCGGCAATGAGCAGTTCTTC
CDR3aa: CAISASGTGGAGSGNEQFF

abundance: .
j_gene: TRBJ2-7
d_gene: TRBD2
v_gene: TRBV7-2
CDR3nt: TGTGCCAGCAGCTTAGGTAGTAGCGGGAGGGTTTGGAGCTACGAGCAGTACTTC
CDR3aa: CASSLGSSGRVWSYEQYF

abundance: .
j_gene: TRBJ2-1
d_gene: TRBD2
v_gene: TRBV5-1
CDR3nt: TGCGCCAGCAGCTCACTGACTAGCGGGAACAATGAGCAGTTCTTC
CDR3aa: CASSSLTSGNNEQFF

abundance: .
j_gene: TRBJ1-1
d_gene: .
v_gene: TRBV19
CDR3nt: TGTGCCAGTAGTCGAGGTTCAGGGGTCGCCACTGAAGCTTTCTTT
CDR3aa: CASSRGSGVATEAFF

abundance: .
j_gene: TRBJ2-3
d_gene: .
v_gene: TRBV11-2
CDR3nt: TGTGCCAGCAGCTTCCGATCGGCTCCAGATACGCAGTATTTT
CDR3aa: CASSFRSAPDTQYF

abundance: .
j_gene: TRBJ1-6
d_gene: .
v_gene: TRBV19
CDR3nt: TGTGCCAGTAGTATACTACAGAGTTTAACCTCACCCCTCCACTTT
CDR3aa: CASSILQSLTSPLHF

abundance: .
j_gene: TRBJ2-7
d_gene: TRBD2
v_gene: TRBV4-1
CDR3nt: TGCGCCAGCAGCCAAGAGGAACTAGCGGGGCAAGGCGAGCAGTACTTC
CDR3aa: CASSQEELAGQGEQYF

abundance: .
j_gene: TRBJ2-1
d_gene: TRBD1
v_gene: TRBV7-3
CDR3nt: TGTGCCAGCAGCGAGTCCGGCGTTAGGGGGCATCAGTTCTTC
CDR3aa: CASSESGVRGHQFF

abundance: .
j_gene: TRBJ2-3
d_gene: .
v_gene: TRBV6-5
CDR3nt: TGTGCCAGCAGTTTTGGCCTATTCACAGATACGCAGTATTTT
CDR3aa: CASSFGLFTDTQYF

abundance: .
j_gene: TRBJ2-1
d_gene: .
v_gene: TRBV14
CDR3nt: TGTGCCAGCAGCCTAACCTCAAAAGGGGTAGCGGACTACAATGAGCAGTTCTTC
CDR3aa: CASSLTSKGVADYNEQFF

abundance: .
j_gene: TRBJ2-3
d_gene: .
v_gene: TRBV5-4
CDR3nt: TGTGCCAGCAGCTTGTACGGGAGAAGCACAGATACGCAGTATTTT
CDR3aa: CASSLYGRSTDTQYF

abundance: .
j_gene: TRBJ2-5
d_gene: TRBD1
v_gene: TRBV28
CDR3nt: TGTGCCAGCAGTTTACGGTCAGGGGGCGCTTTTTATCGAGAGACCCAGTACTTC
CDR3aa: CASSLRSGGAFYRETQYF

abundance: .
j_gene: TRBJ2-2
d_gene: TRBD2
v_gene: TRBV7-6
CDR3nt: TGTGCCAGCAGCTTAGGGTCTAGCGGGAGCGGGGAGCTGTTTTTT
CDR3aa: CASSLGSSGSGELFF

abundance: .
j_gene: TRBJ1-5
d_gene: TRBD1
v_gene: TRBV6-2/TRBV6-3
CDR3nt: TGTGCCAGCAGTTGGACAGGGGGGAATCAGCCCCAGCATTTT
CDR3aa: CASSWTGGNQPQHF

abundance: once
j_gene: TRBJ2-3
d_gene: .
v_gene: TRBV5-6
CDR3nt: TGTGCCAGCAGCTTGGCTTGGGGGAGTGGGGGCACAGATACGCAGTATTTT
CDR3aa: CASSLAWGSGGTDTQYF

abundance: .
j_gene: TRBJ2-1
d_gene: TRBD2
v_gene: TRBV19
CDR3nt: TGTGCCAGTAGCCAACTAGCGGGAGAGGTCTCTGAGCAGTTCTTC
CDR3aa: CASSQLAGEVSEQFF